These 8 T cell receptor beta chains were sequenced from one sample in a study of T cells in localized non-small cell lung cancer. Profiling relied on immunoSEQ multiplex PCR, and the TCRdb table lists in-frame clones only, not all of them. The table has roughly 5,800 clones, under 30% seen once; the top ten hold approximately 9.8%. This material consisted of lung tumor tissue, taken before any cancer treatment. These receptors all stem from an older female donor with stage I lung adenocarcinoma.

This chain uses TRBV5-1 with TRBJ2-5; tentative D call: TRBD1 (6 bases). V gave up 4 bases and J gave up 5 bases, with 24 bases separating them. Germline-derived CDR1 and CDR2 are SGHRS and YFSETQ. The CDR3 has 17 residues. CDR3 nucleotides: TGCGCCAGCAGCCCGGGGTCTGGGGGACATGGCGGCGAGACCCAGTACTTC. Protein product: CASSPGSGGHGGETQYF.

The CDR3 DNA is TGTGCCAGCAGCTTGGCTGAAGCGGGGTCCTACAATGAGCAGTTCTTC. Its translation is CASSLAEAGSYNEQFF. V is TRBV11-3 and J is TRBJ2-1; 7 nucleotides match TRBD2. V lost 3 bases to trimming and J lost 1 base; unmatched junction nucleotides: 6. Germline lookup yields CDR1 SGHNT and CDR2 YENEEA. There are 16 residues in the CDR3.

This chain connects TRBV11-3 to TRBJ2-2; D is ambiguous. This CDR3 region has 14 residues. CDR1 is SGHNT, CDR2 YENEEA, per germline. Trimming cost V 0 bases and J 7 bases, with 9 bases left between them. CDR3 sequence reads: CASSLEWSGGELFF. The CDR3 coding sequence is TGTGCCAGCAGCTTAGAGTGGTCTGGCGGGGAGCTGTTTTTT.

The gene calls are TRBV6-8 and TRBJ1-1; 10 bases agree with TRBD1. Trimming removed 7 bases from V and 1 base from J; junction bases left unmatched: 6. From germline, CDR1 is MNHGY and CDR2 SAAAGT. The CDR3 contains 15 residues. CDR3: CASKTGGAGNTEAFF. DNA for the CDR3: TGTGCCAGCAAGACAGGGGGCGCAGGGAACACTGAAGCTTTCTTT.

This clone is medium-sized (0.01 to 0.1%) in the sample. The V call is TRBV19, the J call TRBJ2-1; D perhaps matches TRBD2 (6 bases). Per germline, CDR1 LNHDA and CDR2 SQIVND (reference sequence). Trimming removed 6 bases at V and 5 bases at J, with 11 bases between. This CDR3 spans 13 amino acids. Written as DNA, the CDR3 is TGTGCCAGTAGCGAGACTAGGCACAATGAGCAGTTCTTC. Encoded protein: CASSETRHNEQFF.

This clone was counted between two and nine times. The gene calls are TRBV6-8 and TRBJ1-1, with D possibly matching TRBD1 (5 bases). Between the trimmed V and J ends, which lost 0 bases and 4 bases, there was a span of 9 bases. CDR3 length equals 14 residues. CDR1 and CDR2 (germline): MNHGY, SAAAGT. The chain's CDR3 is CASSYSEGSTEAFF. The CDR3 coding sequence is TGTGCCAGCAGTTACTCAGAGGGGAGCACTGAAGCTTTCTTT.

The V call is TRBV5-1, the J call TRBJ1-2; a weak D match, TRBD1 (5 bases). The V end was cut by 4 bases, the J end by 4 bases, with 17 bases between. Germline CDR1 reads SGHRS; CDR2 reads YFSETQ. The CDR3 runs to 15 residues. CDR3 protein: CASSQGAGRFYGYTF. The CDR3 DNA follows: TGCGCCAGCAGCCAAGGGGCAGGGAGATTCTATGGCTACACCTTC.

This clone has more than one count but fewer than ten. The chain couples TRBV30 to TRBJ1-3; no clear D. V dropped 5 bases and J dropped 0 bases, with 8 bases sitting between them. This CDR3 has 13 amino acids. CDR1 and CDR2 from the germline V gene are GTSNPN and SVGIG (reference sequence). The CDR3 sequence: CAWGRSSGNTIYF. For the CDR3, the DNA is TGTGCCTGGGGACGGTCCTCTGGAAACACCATATATTTT.